The 2 T cell receptor beta chains in this list originate from one sample, sequenced in a study of blood T cell repertoires in COVID-19. Data came from immunoSEQ multiplex PCR; TCRdb stores just in-frame clones and leaves some out. Altogether 150,000 to 200,000 clones are present, about 88% being singletons, with the ten largest covering 2.1%. The specimen sequenced was peripheral blood. These receptors were collected from a man aged 70-80 years with active or convalescent COVID-19.

This chain links TRBV10-2 with TRBJ2-4; 9 nucleotides line up with TRBD2. Losses at the gene ends were 7 bases for V and 5 bases for J; bases not matched to a gene: 6. The length of the CDR3 is 14 residues. The germline V gene encodes CDR1 WSHSY and CDR2 SAAADI. The CDR3 region has the DNA TGCGCCAGCACCGACAGACTAGCGGAAAACATTCAGTACTTC. Translating it yields CASTDRLAENIQYF.

The chain couples TRBV5-1 to TRBJ1-2; D not resolved. The V and J ends lost 4 bases and 8 bases respectively, with 18 bases between them. Germline V CDR1 and CDR2: SGHRS, YFSETQ. The CDR3 is 14 amino acids. CDR3 DNA: TGCGCCAGCAGCCTGGCCCCCGCGGGGAGCGGCTACACCTTC. Its protein is CASSLAPAGSGYTF.